The following is a T cell receptor (beta chain) sequence with its context. Its specificity is not known. The sample is drawn from a study of cytomegalovirus exposure and HLA in healthy donors. Broader study findings: 150 to 200 TCR beta chains were listed as cytomegalovirus-associated. Three CMV-associated chains were confirmed in vitro to be specific for CMV antigens.

Profiled with immunoSEQ multiplex PCR; TCRdb holds only in-frame clones, not every one. The sample lists approximately 82,000 clones; roughly 95% were seen once. The CDR3 extends over 17 amino acids. The germline gives CDR1 SGDLS, CDR2 YYNGEE. The V and J ends lost 0 bases and 4 bases respectively, with 17 bases between them. V and J are TRBV9 and TRBJ2-1; tentative D call: TRBD1 (6 bases). Sequenced material: PBMCs. The TCR comes from a woman aged 18-30 years in good health and CMV-seronegative. The CDR3 DNA sequence: TGTGCCAGCAGCGTAGGCCCCAGGGGCACTCCTTACAATGAGCAGTTCTTC. It specifies CASSVGPRGTPYNEQFF.